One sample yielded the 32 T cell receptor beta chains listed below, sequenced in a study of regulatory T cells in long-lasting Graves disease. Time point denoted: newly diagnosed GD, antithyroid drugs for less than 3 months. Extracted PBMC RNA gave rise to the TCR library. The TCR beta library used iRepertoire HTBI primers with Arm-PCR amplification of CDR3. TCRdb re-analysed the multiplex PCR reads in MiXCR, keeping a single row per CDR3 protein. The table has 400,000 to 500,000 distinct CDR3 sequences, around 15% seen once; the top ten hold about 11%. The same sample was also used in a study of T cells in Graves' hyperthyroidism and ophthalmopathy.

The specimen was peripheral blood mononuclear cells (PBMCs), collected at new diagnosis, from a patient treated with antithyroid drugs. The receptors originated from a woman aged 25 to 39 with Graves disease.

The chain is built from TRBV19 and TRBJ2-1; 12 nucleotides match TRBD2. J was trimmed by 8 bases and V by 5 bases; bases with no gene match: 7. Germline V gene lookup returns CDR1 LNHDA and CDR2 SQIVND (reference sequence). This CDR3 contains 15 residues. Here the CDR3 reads CASSLRLAGADEQFF. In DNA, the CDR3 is TGTGCCAGTAGTCTTCGACTAGCGGGAGCGGATGAGCAGTTCTTC.

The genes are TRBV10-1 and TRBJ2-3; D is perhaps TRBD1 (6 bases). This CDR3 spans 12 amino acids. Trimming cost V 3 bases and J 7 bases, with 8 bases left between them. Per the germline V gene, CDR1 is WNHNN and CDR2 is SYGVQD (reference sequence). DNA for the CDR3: TGCGCCAGCAGTGACAGGGGAAATACGCAGTATTTT. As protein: CASSDRGNTQYF.

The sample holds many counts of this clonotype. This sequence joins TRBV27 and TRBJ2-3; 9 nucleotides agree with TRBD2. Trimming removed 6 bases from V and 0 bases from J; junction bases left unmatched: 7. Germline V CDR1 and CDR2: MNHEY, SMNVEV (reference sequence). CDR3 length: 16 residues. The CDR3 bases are TGTGCCAGCAGCCCCTCCCTAGCGGGGAGCACAGATACGCAGTATTTT. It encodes CASSPSLAGSTDTQYF.

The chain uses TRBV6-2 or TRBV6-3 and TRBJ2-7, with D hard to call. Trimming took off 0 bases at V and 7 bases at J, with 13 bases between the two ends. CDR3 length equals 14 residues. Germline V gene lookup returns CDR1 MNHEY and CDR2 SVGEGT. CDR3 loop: CASSYSRVRTEQYF. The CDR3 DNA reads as TGTGCCAGCAGTTACTCTCGGGTCCGGACGGAGCAGTACTTC.

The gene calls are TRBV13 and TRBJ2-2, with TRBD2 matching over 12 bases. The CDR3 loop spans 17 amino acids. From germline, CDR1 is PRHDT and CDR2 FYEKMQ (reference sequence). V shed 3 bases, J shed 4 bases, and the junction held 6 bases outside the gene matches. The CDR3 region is CASSFRLAGAPTGELFF. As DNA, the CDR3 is TGTGCCAGCAGCTTCCGACTAGCGGGAGCTCCCACCGGGGAGCTGTTTTTT.

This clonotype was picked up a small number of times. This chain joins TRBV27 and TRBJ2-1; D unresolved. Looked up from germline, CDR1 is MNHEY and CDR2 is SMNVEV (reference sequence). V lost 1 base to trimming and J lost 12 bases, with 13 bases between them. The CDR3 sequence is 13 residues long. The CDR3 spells CASSLCTECGQFF. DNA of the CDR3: TGTGCCAGCAGTTTATGCACGGAGTGTGGGCAGTTCTTC.

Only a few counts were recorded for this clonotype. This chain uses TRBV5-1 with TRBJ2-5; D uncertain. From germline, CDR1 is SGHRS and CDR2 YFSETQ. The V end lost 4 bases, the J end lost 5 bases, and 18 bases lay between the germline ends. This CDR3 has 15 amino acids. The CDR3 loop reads CASSHENSLRETQYF. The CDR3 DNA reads TGCGCCAGCAGCCATGAAAATTCCCTACGGGAGACCCAGTACTTC.

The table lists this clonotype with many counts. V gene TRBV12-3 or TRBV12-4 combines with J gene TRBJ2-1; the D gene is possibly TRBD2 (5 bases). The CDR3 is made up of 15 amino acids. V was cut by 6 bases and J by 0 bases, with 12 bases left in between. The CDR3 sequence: CASRDAGGSYNEQFF. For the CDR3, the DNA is TGTGCCAGCAGGGATGCGGGCGGCTCCTACAATGAGCAGTTCTTC.

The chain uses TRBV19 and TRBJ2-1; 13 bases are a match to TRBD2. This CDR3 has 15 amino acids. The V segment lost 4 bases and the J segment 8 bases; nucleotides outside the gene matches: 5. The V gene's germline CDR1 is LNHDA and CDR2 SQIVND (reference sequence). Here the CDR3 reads CASSRLAGGGHEQFF. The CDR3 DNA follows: TGTGCCAGTAGTAGACTAGCGGGAGGAGGCCATGAGCAGTTCTTC. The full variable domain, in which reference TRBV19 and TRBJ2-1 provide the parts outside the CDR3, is DGGITQSPKYLFRKEGQNVTLSCEQNLNHDAMYWYRQDPGQGLRLIYYSQIVNDFQKGDIAEGYSVSREKKESFPLTVTSAQKNPTAFYLCASSRLAGGGHEQFFGPGTRLTVL.

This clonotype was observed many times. The CDR3 sequence: CSARGGGRIASYEQYF. For the CDR3, the DNA is TGCAGTGCTAGAGGTGGCGGGAGGATCGCGTCCTACGAGCAGTACTTC. The rearrangement joins TRBV20-1 to TRBJ2-7; 8 bases match TRBD2. This CDR3 is 16 amino acids long. The trim removed 1 base at V and 1 base at J, leaving 9 bases unmatched. The germline V gene has CDR1 DFQATT and CDR2 SNEGSKA (reference sequence).

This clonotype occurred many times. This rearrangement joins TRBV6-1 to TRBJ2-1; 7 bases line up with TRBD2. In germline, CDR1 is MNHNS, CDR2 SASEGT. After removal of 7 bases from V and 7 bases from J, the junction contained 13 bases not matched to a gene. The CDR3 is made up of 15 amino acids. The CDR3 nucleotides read TGTGCCAGCACTCAAGCGGGGCAGGGTGGAAATGAGCAGTTCTTC. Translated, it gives CASTQAGQGGNEQFF.

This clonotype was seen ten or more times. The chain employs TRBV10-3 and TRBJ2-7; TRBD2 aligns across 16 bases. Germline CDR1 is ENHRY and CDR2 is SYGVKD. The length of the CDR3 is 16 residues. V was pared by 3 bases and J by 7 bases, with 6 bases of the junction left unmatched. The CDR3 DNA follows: TGTGCCATCAGTGAAGGGACTAGCGGGAGGGCTCATGAGCAGTACTTC. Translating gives CAISEGTSGRAHEQYF.

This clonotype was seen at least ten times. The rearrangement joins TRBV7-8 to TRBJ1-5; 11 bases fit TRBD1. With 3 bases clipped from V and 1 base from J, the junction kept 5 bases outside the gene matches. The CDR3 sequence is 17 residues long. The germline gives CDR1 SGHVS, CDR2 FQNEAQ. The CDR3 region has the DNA TGTGCCAGCAGCTTTGGACAGGGGGCGCGGAGCAATCAGCCCCAGCATTTT. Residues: CASSFGQGARSNQPQHF.

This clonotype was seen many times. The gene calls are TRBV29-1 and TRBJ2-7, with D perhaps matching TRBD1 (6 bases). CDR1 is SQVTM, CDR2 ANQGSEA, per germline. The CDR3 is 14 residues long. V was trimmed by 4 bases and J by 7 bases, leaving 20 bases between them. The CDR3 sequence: CSVAQDSSLSEQYF. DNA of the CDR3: TGCAGCGTTGCTCAGGACAGTTCGTTATCTGAGCAGTACTTC.

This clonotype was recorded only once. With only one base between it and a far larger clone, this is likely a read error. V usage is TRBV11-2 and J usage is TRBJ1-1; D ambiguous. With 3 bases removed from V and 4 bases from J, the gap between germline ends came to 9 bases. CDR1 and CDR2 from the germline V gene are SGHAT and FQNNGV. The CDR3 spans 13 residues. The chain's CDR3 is CASSFQRGTEAFF. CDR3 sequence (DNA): TGTGCCAGCAGCTTCCAGAGAGGCACTGAAGCTTTCTTT.

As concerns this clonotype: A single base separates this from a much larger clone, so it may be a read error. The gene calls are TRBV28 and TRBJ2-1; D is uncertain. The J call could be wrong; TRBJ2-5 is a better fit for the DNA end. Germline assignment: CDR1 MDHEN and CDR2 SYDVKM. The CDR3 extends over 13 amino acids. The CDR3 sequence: CASSFRWQGTQYF. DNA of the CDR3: TGTGCCAGCAGTTTTAGATGGCAAGGGACCCAGTACTTC.

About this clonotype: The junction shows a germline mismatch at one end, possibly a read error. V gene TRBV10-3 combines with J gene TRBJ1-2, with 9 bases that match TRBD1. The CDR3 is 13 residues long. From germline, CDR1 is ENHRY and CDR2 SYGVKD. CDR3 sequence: CAISDPGQGASFF. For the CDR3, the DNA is TGTGCCATCAGTGATCCGGGACAGGGCGCATCCTTCTTC.

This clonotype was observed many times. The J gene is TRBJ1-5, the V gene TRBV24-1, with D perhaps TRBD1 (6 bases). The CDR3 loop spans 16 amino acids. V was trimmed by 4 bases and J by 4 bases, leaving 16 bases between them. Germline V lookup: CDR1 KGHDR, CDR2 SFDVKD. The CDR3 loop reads CATSEGQRLRNQPQHF. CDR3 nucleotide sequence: TGTGCCACCAGTGAAGGACAGCGGTTGCGGAATCAGCCCCAGCATTTT.

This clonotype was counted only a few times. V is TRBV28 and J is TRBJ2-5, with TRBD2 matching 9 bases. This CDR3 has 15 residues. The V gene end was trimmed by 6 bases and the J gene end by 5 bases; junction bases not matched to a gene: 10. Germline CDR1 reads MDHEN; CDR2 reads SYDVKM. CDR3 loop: CASSLRSGRRETQYF. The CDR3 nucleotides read TGTGCCAGCAGCCTCAGAAGCGGGAGGAGGGAGACCCAGTACTTC.

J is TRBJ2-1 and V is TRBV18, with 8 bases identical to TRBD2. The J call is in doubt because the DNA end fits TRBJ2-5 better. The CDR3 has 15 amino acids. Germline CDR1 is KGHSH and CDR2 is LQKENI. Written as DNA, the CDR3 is TGTGCCAGCTCACCGGGACTAGTGGGAGTGGAGACCCAGTACTTC. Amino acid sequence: CASSPGLVGVETQYF.

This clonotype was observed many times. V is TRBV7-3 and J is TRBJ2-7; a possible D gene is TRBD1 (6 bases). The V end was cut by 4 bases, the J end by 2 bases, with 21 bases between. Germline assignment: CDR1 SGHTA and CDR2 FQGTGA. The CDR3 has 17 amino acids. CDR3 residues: CASSSPLTGTYTYEQYF. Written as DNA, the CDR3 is TGTGCCAGCAGCTCTCCGCTTACAGGGACCTATACCTACGAGCAGTACTTC. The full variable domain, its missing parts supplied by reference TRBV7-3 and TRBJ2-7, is GAGVSQTPSNKVTEKGKYVELRCDPISGHTALYWYRQSLGQGPEFLIYFQGTGAADDSGLPNDRFFAVRPEGSVSTLKIQRTERGDSAVYLCASSSPLTGTYTYEQYFGPGTRLTVT.

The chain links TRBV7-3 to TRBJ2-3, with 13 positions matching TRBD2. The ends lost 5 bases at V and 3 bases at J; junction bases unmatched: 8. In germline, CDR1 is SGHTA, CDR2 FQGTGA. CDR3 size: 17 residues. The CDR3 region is CASSLGTSGTFTDTQYF. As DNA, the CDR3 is TGTGCCAGCAGCCTCGGGACTAGCGGGACCTTTACAGATACGCAGTATTTT. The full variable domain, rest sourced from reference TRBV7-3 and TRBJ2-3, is GAGVSQTPSNKVTEKGKYVELRCDPISGHTALYWYRQSLGQGPEFLIYFQGTGAADDSGLPNDRFFAVRPEGSVSTLKIQRTERGDSAVYLCASSLGTSGTFTDTQYFGPGTRLTVL.

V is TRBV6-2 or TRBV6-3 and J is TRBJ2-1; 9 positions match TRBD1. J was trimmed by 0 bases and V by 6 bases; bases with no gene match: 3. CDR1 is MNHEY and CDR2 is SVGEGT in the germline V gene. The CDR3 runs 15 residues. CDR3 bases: TGTGCCAGCAGGAGACAGGGGGTCTCCTACAATGAGCAGTTCTTC. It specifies CASRRQGVSYNEQFF.

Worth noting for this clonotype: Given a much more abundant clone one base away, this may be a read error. The chain's CDR3 is CASGLNIISYEQYF. CDR3 DNA sequence: TGTGCCAGCGGCCTAAACATCATCTCCTACGAGCAGTACTTC. The chain links TRBV3-1 to TRBJ2-7; unclear D gene. V was clipped by 8 bases and J by 0 bases, with 14 bases between them. Per germline, CDR1 LGHDT and CDR2 YNNKEL (reference sequence). CDR3 length: 14 residues.

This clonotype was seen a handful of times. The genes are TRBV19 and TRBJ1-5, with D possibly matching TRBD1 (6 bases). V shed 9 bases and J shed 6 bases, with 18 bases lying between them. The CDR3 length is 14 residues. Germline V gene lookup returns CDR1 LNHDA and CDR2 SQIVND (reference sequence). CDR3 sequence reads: CASDDRNLVQPQHF. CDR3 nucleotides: TGTGCCAGCGACGACAGGAACCTAGTTCAGCCCCAGCATTTT.

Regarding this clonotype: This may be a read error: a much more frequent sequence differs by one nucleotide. CDR3 in amino acids: CASSYSPGQATLAKNIQYF. The CDR3 DNA reads TGTGCCAGCAGTTATTCTCCGGGGCAGGCTACGCTAGCCAAAAACATTCAGTACTTC. V usage is TRBV6-5 and J usage is TRBJ2-4; D assignment may be TRBD1 or TRBD2 (5 bases each). V was clipped by 3 bases and J by 0 bases, with 21 bases between them. CDR1 and CDR2 from the germline V gene are MNHEY and SVGAGI. This CDR3 comprises 19 residues.

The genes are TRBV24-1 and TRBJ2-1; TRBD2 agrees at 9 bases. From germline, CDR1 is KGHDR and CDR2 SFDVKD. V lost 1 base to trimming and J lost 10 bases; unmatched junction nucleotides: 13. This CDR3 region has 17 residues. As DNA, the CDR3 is TGTGCCACCAGTGATTTTGAGGCGGGAGGGGGTTCCATGGAGCAGTTCTTC. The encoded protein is CATSDFEAGGGSMEQFF.

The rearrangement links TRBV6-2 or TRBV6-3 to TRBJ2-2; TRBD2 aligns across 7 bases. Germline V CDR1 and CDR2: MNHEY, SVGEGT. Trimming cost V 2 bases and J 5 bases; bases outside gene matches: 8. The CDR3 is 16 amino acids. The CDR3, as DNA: TGTGCCAGCAGTTACCGGGAGGCCGGGGGTACCGGGGAGCTGTTTTTT. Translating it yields CASSYREAGGTGELFF.

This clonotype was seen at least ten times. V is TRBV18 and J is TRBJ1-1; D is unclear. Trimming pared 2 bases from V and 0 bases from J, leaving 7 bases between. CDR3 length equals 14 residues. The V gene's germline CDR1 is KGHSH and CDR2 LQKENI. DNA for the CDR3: TGTGCCAGCTCACCAAACAGATTGAACACTGAAGCTTTCTTT. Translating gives CASSPNRLNTEAFF.

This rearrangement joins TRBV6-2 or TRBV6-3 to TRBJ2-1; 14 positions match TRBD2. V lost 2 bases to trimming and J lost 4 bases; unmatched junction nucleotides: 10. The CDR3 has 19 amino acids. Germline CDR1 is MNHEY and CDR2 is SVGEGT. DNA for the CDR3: TGTGCCAGCAGTTACGACCCCGGGACTAGCGGGAGATTTTACAATGAGCAGTTCTTC. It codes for CASSYDPGTSGRFYNEQFF.

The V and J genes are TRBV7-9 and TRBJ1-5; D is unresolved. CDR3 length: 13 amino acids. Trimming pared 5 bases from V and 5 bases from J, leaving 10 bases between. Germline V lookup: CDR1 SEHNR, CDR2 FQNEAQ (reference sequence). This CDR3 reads CASSTDTYQPQHF. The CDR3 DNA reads TGTGCCAGCAGCACCGACACTTATCAGCCCCAGCATTTT.

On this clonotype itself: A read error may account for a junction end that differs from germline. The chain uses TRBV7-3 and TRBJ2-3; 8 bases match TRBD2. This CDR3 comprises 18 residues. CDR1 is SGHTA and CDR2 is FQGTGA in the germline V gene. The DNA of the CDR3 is TGTGCCAGCAACTTAACCCGCGGGGGGCGATCAGGCACAGATACGCAGTATTTT. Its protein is CASNLTRGGRSGTDTQYF.